This T cell receptor (beta chain) was observed in a study of cytomegalovirus exposure and HLA in healthy donors. This table comes from immunoSEQ multiplex PCR, and its TCRdb copy is limited to in-frame clones, with some not included. Seen here are about 110,000 clones, roughly 90% observed once, and the top ten hold less than 2%. The CDR3 spans 15 residues. The receptor comes from a woman between 18 and 30 years old in good health and CMV-seropositive. The chain joins TRBV12-1 to TRBJ1-6; the table's D call of TRBD1 was not tested on the DNA. TRBV12-1 counts as a pseudogene. The sample taken for sequencing was PBMCs. The chain's CDR3 is CASSHLTGDESPLHF. The CDR3 nucleotides read TGTGCCAGCAGCCACCTGACAGGGGATGAATCACCCCTCCACTTT.